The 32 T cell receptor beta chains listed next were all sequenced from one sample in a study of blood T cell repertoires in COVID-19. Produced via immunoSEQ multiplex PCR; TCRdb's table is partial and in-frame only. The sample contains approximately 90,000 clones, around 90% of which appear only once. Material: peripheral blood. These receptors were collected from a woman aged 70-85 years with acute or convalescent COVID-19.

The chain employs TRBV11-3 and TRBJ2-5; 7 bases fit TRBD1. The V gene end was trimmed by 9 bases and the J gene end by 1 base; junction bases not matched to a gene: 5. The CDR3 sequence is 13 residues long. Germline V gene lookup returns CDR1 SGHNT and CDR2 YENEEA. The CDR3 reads CASQQGPQETQYF. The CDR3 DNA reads TGTGCCAGTCAACAGGGGCCCCAAGAGACCCAGTACTTC.

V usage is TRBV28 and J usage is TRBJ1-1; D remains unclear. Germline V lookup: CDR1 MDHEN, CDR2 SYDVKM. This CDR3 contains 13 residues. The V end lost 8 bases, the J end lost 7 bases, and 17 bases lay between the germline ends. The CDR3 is CASGSGGYFEAFF. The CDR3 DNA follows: TGTGCCAGCGGTTCCGGAGGGTACTTTGAAGCTTTCTTT.

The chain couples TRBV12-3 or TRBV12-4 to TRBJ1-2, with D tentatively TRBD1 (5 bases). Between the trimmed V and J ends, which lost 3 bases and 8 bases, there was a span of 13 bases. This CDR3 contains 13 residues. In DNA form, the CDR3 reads TGTGCCAGCAGTTTTACAGGCAGAGCGGGCTACACCTTC. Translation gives CASSFTGRAGYTF.

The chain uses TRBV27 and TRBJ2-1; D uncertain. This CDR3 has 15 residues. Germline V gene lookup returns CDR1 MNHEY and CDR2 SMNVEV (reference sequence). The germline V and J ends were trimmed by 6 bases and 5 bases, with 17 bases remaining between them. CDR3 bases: TGTGCCAGCAGCCCGACCAGACTTGGAAACAATGAGCAGTTCTTC. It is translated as CASSPTRLGNNEQFF.

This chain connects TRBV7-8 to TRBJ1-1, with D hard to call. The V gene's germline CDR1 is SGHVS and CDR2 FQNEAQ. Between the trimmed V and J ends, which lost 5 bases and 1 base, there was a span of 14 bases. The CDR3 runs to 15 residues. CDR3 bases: TGTGCCAGCAGCCTTCCCGCGGGAAGGAACACTGAAGCTTTCTTT. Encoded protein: CASSLPAGRNTEAFF.

CDR3 nucleotide sequence: TGTGCCAGCAGTCCGGGACAGGGTCTTGGTCAGCCCCAGCATTTT. It encodes CASSPGQGLGQPQHF. The V call is TRBV28, the J call TRBJ1-5; 9 bases align to TRBD1. The V segment lost 5 bases and the J segment 6 bases; nucleotides outside the gene matches: 8. Per the germline V gene, CDR1 is MDHEN and CDR2 is SYDVKM. The CDR3 is 15 amino acids. Supplemented by reference TRBV28 and TRBJ1-5, the full variable domain reads DVKVTQSSRYLVKRTGEKVFLECVQDMDHENMFWYRQDPGLGLRLIYFSYDVKMKEKGDIPEGYSVSREKKERFSLILESASTNQTSMYLCASSPGQGLGQPQHFGDGTRLSIL.

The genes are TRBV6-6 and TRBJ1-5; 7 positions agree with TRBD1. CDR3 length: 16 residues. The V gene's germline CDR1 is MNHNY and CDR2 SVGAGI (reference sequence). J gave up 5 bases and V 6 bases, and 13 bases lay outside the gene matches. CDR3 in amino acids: CASSGAGTAQYQPQHF. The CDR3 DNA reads TGTGCCAGCAGCGGAGCCGGGACAGCCCAATATCAGCCCCAGCATTTT.

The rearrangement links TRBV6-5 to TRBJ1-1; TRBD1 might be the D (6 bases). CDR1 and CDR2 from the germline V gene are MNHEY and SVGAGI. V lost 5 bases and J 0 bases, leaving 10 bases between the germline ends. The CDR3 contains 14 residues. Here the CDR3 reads CASSRQVVNTEAFF. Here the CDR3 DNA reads TGTGCCAGCAGTAGACAGGTGGTGAACACTGAAGCTTTCTTT.

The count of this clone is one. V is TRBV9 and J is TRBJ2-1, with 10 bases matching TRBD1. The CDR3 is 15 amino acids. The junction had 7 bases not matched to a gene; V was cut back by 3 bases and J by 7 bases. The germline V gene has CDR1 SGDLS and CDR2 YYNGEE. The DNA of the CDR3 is TGTGCCAGCAGCGCGACCGGGACAGGGGAGAATGAGCAGTTCTTC. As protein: CASSATGTGENEQFF.

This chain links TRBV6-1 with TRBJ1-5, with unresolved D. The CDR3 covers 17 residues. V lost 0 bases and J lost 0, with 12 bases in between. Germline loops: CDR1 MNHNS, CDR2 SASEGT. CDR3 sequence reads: CASSEAARGDSNQPQHF. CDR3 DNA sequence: TGTGCCAGCAGTGAAGCGGCTCGGGGAGATAGCAATCAGCCCCAGCATTTT.

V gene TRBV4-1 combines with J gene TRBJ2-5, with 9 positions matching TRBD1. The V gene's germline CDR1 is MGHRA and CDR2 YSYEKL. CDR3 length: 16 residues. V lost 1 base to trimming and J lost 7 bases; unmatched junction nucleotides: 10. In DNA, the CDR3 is TGCGCCAGCAGCCAAGTAGAACAGGGGGCTGAGGGGACCCAGTACTTC. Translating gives CASSQVEQGAEGTQYF.

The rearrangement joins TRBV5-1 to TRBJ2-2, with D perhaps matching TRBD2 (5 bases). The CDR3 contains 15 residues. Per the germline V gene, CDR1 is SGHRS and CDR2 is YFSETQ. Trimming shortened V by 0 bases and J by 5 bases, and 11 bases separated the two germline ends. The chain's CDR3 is CASSLVQTRTGELFF. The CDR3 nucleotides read TGCGCCAGCAGCTTGGTCCAAACTAGAACCGGGGAGCTGTTTTTT.

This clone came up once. The CDR3 reads CASSTGQSNTEAFF. The DNA for the CDR3 is TGCGCCAGCAGCACGGGACAGTCGAACACTGAAGCTTTCTTT. The V and J genes are TRBV5-1 and TRBJ1-1, with 7 bases identical to TRBD1. The V gene end was trimmed by 4 bases and the J gene end by 1 base; junction bases not matched to a gene: 4. Per germline, CDR1 SGHRS and CDR2 YFSETQ. The CDR3 loop spans 14 amino acids.

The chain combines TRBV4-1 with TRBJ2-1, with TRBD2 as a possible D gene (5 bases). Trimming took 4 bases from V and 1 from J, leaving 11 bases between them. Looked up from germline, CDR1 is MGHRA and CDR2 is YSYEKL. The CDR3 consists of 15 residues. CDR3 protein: CASSRGSSSYNEQFF. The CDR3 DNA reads TGCGCCAGCAGCCGAGGGAGTAGTTCCTACAATGAGCAGTTCTTC.

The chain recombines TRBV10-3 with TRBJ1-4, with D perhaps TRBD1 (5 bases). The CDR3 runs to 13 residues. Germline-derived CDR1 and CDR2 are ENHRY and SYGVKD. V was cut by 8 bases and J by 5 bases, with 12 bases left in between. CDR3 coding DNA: TGTGCCATCGGTCAGGGTGGGAATGAAAAACTGTTTTTT. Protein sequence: CAIGQGGNEKLFF.

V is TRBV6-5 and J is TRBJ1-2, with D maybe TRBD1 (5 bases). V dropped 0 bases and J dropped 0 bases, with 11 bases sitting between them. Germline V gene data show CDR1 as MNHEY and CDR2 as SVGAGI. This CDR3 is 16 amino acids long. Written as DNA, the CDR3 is TGTGCCAGCAGTTACTCCGTCCAGGGATCTAACTATGGCTACACCTTC. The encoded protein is CASSYSVQGSNYGYTF.

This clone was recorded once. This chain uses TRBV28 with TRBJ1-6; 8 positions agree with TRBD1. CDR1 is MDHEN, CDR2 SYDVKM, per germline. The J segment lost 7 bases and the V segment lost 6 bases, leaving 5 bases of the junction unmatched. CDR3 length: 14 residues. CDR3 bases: TGTGCCAGCAGAGAGACAGGGGAAAATTCACCCCTCCACTTT. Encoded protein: CASRETGENSPLHF.

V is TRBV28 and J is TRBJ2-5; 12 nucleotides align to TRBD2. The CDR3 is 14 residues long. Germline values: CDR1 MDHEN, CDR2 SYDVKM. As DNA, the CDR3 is TGTGTCGTCGCTAGCGGGGGGGCCGGAGAGACCCAGTACTTC. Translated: CVVASGGAGETQYF. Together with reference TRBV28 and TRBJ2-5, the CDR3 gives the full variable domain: DVKVTQSSRYLVKRTGEKVFLECVQDMDHENMFWYRQDPGLGLRLIYFSYDVKMKEKGDIPEGYSVSREKKERFSLILESASTNQTSMYLCVVASGGAGETQYFGPGTRLLVL.

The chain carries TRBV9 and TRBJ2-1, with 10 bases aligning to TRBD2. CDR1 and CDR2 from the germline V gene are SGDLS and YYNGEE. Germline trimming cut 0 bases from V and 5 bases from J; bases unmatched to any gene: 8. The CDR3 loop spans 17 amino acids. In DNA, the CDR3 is TGTGCCAGCAGCGTAGCTCCCCCTAGCGGGGGAGACAATGAGCAGTTCTTC. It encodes CASSVAPPSGGDNEQFF.

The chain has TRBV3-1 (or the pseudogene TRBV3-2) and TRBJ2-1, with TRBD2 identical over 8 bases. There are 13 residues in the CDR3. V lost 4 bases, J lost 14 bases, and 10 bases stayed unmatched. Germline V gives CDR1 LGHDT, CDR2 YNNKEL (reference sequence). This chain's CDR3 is CASSRPGTRSEFF. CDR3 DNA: TGTGCCAGCAGCCGGCCAGGGACTAGGTCCGAGTTCTTC.

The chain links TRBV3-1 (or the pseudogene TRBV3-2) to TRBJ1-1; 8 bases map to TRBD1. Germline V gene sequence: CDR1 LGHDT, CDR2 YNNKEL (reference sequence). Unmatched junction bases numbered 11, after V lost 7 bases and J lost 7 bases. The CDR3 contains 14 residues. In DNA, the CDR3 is TGTGCCAGCAAAGGACAGGGCGATCAAGGTGAAGCTTTCTTT. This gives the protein CASKGQGDQGEAFF.

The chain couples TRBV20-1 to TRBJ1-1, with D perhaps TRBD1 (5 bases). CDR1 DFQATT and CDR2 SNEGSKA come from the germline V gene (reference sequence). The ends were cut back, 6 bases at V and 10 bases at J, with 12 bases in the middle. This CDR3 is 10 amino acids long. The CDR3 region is CSAAGRGAFF. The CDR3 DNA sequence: TGCAGTGCCGCGGGACGGGGAGCTTTCTTT.

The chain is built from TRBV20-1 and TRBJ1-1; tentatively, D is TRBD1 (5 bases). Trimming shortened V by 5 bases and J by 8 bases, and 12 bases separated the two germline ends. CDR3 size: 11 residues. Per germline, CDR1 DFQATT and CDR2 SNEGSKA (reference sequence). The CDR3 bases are TGCAGTGCTTCCCGACAGCTAGAAGCTTTCTTT. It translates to CSASRQLEAFF.

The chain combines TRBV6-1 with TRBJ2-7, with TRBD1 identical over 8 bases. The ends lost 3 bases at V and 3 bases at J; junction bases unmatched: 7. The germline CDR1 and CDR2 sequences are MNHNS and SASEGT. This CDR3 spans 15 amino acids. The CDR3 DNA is TGTGCCAGCAGTGAGCAGACAGGGGTAGTCTACGAGCAGTACTTC. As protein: CASSEQTGVVYEQYF.

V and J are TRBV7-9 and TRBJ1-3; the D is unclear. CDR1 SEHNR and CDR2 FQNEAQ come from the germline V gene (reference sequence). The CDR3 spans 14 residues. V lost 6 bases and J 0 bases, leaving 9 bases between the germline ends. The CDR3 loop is CASRNGSSGNTIYF. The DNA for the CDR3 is TGTGCCAGCAGAAACGGGAGCTCTGGAAACACCATATATTTT.

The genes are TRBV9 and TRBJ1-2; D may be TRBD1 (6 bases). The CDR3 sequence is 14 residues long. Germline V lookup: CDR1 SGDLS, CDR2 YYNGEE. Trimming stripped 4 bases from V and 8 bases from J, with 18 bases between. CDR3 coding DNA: TGTGCCAGCAGCACCACGACAGGATCTATAGGCTACACCTTC. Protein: CASSTTTGSIGYTF.

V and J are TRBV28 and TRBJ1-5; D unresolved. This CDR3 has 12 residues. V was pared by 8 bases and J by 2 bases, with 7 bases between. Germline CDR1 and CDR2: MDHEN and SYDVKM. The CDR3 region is CASLQGNQPQHF. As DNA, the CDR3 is TGTGCCAGCCTCCAGGGCAATCAGCCCCAGCATTTT.

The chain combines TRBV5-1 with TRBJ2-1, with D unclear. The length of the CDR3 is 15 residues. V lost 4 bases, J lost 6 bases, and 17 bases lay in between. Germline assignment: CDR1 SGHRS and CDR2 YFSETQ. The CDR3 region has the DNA TGCGCCAGCAGCCGATCACGGATTAACAGCAATGAGCAGTTCTTC. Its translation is CASSRSRINSNEQFF.

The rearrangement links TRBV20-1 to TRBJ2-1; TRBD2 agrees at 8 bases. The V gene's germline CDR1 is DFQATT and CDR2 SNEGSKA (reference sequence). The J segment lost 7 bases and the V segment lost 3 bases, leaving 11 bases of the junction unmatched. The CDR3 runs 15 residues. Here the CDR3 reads CSASSRGASINEQFF. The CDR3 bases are TGCAGTGCTAGTTCGCGGGGGGCTTCTATTAATGAGCAGTTCTTC.

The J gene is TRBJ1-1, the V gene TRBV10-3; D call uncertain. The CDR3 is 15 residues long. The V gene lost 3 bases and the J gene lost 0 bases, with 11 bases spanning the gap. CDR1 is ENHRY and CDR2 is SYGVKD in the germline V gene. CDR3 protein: CAISDIGLMNTEAFF. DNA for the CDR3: TGTGCCATCAGTGACATAGGACTCATGAACACTGAAGCTTTCTTT.

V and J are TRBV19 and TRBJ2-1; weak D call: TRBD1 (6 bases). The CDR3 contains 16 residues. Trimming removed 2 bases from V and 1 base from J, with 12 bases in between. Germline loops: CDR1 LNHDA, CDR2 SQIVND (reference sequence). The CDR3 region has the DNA TGTGCCAGTAGTATAATATGGCAGGGGTCCTACAATGAGCAGTTCTTC. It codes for CASSIIWQGSYNEQFF.

CDR3 coding DNA: TGTGCCAGCAGTATGGCTAGCGGGGGTTTAAACACCGGGGAGCTGTTTTTT. Protein product: CASSMASGGLNTGELFF. V is TRBV27 and J is TRBJ2-2, with TRBD2 matching over 10 bases. CDR1 MNHEY and CDR2 SMNVEV come from the germline V gene (reference sequence). J lost 2 bases, V lost 5 bases, and 8 bases had no gene match. There are 17 residues in the CDR3.